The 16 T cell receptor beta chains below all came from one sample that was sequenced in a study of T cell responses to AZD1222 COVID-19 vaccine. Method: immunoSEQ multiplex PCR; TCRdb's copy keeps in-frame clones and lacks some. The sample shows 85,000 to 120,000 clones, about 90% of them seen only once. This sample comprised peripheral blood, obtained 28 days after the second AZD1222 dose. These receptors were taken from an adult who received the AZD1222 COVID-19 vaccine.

The CDR3 is CASSPQAGLIVTEAFF. Written as DNA, the CDR3 is TGTGCCAGCAGTCCTCAAGCGGGCCTAATCGTGACTGAAGCTTTCTTT. The chain has TRBV6-4 and TRBJ1-1; D gene ambiguous. CDR3 length: 16 residues. Trimming removed 5 bases from V and 5 bases from J, with 21 bases in between. Germline V gene data show CDR1 as MRHNA and CDR2 as SNTAGT.

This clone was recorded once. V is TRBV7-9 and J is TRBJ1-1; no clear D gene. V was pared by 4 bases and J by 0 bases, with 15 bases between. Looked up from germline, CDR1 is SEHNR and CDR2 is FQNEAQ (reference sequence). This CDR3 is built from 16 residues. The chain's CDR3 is CASSSTPGRMNTEAFF. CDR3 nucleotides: TGTGCCAGCAGCTCTACCCCCGGGAGGATGAACACTGAAGCTTTCTTT.

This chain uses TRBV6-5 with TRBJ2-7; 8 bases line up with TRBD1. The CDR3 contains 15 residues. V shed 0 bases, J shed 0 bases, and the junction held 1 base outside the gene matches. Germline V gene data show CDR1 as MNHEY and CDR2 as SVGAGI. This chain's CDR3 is CASSYSGTGSYEQYF. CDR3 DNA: TGTGCCAGCAGTTACTCCGGGACAGGCTCCTACGAGCAGTACTTC.

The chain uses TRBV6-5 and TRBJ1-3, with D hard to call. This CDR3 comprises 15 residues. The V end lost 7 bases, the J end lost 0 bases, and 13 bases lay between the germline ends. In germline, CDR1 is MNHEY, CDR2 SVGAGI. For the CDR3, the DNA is TGTGCCAGCATTAGACTCGCGAGCTCTGGAAACACCATATATTTT. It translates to CASIRLASSGNTIYF.

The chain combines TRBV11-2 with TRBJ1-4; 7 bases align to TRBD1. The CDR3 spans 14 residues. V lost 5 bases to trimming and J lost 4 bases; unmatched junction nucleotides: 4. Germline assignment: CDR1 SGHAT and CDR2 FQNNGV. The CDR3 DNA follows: TGTGCCAGCAGCCCAAGGGACAGTAATGAAAAACTGTTTTTT. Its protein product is CASSPRDSNEKLFF.

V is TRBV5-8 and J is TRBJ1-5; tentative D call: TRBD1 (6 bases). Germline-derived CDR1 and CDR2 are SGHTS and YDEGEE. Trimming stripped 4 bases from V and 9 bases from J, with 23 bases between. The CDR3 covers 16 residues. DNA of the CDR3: TGTGCCAGCAGCGCCACCGGGACAACGGACCTTCGGCCCCAGCATTTT. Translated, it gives CASSATGTTDLRPQHF.

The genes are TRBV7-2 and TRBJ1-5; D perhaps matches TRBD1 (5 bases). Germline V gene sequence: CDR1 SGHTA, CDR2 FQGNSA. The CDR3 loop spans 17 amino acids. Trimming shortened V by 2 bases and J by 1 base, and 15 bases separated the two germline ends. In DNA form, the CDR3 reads TGTGCCAGCAGCTTAAGGACACCTGACTGGAGCAATCAGCCCCAGCATTTT. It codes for CASSLRTPDWSNQPQHF.

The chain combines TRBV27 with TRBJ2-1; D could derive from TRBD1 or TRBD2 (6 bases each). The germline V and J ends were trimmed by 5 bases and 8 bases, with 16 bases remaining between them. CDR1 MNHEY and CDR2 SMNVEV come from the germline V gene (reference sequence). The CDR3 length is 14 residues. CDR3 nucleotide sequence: TGTGCCAGCAGTCCTGAGGGGGGCCGGTATGAGCAGTTCTTC. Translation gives CASSPEGGRYEQFF.

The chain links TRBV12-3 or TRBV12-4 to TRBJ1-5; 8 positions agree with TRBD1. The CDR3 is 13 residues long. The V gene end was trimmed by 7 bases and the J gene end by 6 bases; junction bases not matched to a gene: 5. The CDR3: CASKLTGVQPQHF. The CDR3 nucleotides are TGTGCCAGCAAACTGACAGGGGTTCAGCCCCAGCATTTT.

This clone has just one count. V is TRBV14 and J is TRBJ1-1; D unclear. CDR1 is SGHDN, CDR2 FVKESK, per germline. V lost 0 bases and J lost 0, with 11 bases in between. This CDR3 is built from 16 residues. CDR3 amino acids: CASSQDRDWMNTEAFF. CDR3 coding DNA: TGTGCCAGCAGCCAAGATCGTGACTGGATGAACACTGAAGCTTTCTTT. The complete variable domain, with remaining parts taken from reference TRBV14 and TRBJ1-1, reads EAGVTQFPSHSVIEKGQTVTLRCDPISGHDNLYWYRRVMGKEIKFLLHFVKESKQDESGMPNNRFLAERTGGTYSTLKVQPAELEDSGVYFCASSQDRDWMNTEAFFGQGTRLTVV.

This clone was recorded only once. For the CDR3, the DNA is TGTGCCAGCTCACCAGGAACCGGGGAGCTGTTTTTT. Translated: CASSPGTGELFF. This rearrangement joins TRBV18 to TRBJ2-2; D ambiguous. With 2 bases removed from V and 5 bases from J, the gap between germline ends came to 3 bases. CDR1 is KGHSH, CDR2 LQKENI, per germline. The CDR3 has 12 residues. The whole variable domain, remainder taken from reference TRBV18 and TRBJ2-2, is NAGVMQNPRHLVRRRGQEARLRCSPMKGHSHVYWYRQLPEEGLKFMVYLQKENIIDESGMPKERFSAEFPKEGPSILRIQQVVRGDSAAYFCASSPGTGELFFGEGSRLTVL.

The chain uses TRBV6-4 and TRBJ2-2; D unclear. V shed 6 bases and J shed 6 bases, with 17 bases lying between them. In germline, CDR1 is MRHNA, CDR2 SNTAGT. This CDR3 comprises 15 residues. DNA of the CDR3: TGTGCCAGCAGCAAGGACGCCCCCGGATCCGGGGAGCTGTTTTTT. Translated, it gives CASSKDAPGSGELFF.

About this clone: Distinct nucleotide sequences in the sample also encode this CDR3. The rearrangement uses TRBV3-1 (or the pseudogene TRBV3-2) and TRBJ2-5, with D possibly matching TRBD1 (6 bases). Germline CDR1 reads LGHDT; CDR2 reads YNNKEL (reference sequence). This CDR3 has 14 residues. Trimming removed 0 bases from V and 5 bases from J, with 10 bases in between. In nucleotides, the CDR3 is TGTGCCAGCAGCCAAGAGGGGGCTGGGGAGACCCAGTACTTC. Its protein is CASSQEGAGETQYF.

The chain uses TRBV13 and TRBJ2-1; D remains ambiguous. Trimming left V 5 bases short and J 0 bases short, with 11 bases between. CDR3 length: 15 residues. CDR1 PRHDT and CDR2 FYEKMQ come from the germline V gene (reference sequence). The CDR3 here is CASSPGPSSYNEQFF. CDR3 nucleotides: TGTGCCAGCAGCCCGGGCCCCTCCTCCTACAATGAGCAGTTCTTC.

The chain's CDR3 is CASSLDSNQPQHF. DNA for the CDR3: TGTGCCAGCAGCTTAGATAGCAATCAGCCCCAGCATTTT. The chain uses TRBV7-3 and TRBJ1-5; D unresolved. This CDR3 is 13 amino acids long. Germline-derived CDR1 and CDR2 are SGHTA and FQGTGA. Trimming took off 2 bases at V and 0 bases at J, with 2 bases between the two ends.

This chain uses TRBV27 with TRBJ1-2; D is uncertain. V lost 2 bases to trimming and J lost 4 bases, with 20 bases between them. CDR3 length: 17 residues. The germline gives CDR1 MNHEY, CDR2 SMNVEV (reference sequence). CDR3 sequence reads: CASSLLGVPSFLYGYTF. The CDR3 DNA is TGTGCCAGCAGTTTACTTGGCGTCCCCTCCTTTCTCTATGGCTACACCTTC.